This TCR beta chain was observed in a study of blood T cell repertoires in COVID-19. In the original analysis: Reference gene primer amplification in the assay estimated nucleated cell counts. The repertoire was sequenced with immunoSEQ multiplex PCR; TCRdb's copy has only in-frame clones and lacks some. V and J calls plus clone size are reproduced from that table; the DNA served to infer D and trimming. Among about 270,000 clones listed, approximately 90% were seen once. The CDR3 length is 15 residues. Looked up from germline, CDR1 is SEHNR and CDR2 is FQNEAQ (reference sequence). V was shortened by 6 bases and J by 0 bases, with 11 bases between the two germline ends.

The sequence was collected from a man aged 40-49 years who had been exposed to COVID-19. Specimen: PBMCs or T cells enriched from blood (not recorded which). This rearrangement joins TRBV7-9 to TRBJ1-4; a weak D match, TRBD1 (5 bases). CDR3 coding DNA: TGTGCCAGCAGGTCCCAACAGGCAACTAATGAAAAACTGTTTTTT. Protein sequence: CASRSQQATNEKLFF.